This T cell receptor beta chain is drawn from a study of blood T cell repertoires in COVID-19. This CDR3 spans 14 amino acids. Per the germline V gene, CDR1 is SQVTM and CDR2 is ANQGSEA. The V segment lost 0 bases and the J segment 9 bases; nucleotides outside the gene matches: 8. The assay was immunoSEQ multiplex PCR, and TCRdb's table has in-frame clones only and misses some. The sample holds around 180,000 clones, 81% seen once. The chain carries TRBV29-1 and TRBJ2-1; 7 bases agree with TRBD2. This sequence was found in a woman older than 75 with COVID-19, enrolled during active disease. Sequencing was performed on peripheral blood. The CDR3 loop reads CSVEDRTRSGEQFF. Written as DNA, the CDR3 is TGCAGCGTTGAAGACAGGACTAGGTCAGGTGAGCAGTTCTTC.